This T cell receptor beta chain is drawn from a study of Ad26.COV2.S vaccination and SARS-CoV-2 variants. Study summary: Into the muscle, Ad26.COV2.S was dosed once or twice, 56 days apart.

Sample treatment: roughly 18 received Ad26.COV2.S at low or high dose, single or two shots; 5 received placebo; per-sample allocation not given. Day 63 after the first injection of vaccine or placebo was the sampling time. Recruitment in Boston yielded a donor of adult age, 18-55 years. The shot given was an Ad26 vector that makes Wuhan-strain SARS-CoV-2 spike. Profiled with immunoSEQ multiplex PCR; TCRdb holds only in-frame clones, not every one. This sample has 300,000 to 400,000 clones, with roughly 84% found just once. With regard to this clone: The antigen remains undetermined.

Regarding the study as a whole: Vaccine recipients posted higher spike-specific TCR breadth than their placebo counterparts.

The CDR3 has 15 amino acids. CDR1 and CDR2 from the germline V gene are MNHEY and SVGAGI. J gave up 7 bases and V 0 bases, and 4 bases lay outside the gene matches. This specimen consisted of peripheral blood, obtained in a trial of Ad26.COV2.S vaccine versus placebo. This sequence was found in a person between 18 and 65 years old who received the Ad26.COV2.S COVID-19 vaccine or a placebo. V usage is TRBV6-5 and J usage is TRBJ2-3, with 10 bases aligning to TRBD1. The CDR3 sequence: CASSYSRDRGNTQYF. The CDR3 region has the DNA TGTGCCAGCAGTTACTCTCGGGACAGGGGAAATACGCAGTATTTT.